This T cell receptor beta chain is drawn from a study of response to subunit inactivated influenza vaccine. Study-level points and caveats: Researchers suggested that each seasonal influenza vaccination recruits few new T cells.

TCRdb recomputed calls from the RT-PCR reads with MiXCR, one row per CDR3 protein. The table records about 780,000 distinct CDR3 sequences, under 20% of them present only once. This clonotype was counted only a few times. Its specificity is unknown. The clonotype comes from a man aged 50-59 years who received an inactivated influenza vaccine. The sample in question was PBMCs from blood, obtained more than 4 days after vaccination.

The CDR3 sequence is CSAVTGGNQPQHF. The CDR3 DNA sequence: TGCAGTGCTGTTACGGGGGGCAATCAGCCCCAGCATTTT. This chain joins TRBV20-1 and TRBJ1-5, with D possibly matching TRBD1 (5 bases). Trimming cost V 5 bases and J 2 bases, with 10 bases left between them. Germline loops: CDR1 DFQATT, CDR2 SNEGSKA (reference sequence). This CDR3 spans 13 amino acids.